Listed here are 25 T cell receptor beta chains from one sample, sequenced in a study of beta chain features in type 1 diabetes. Of the isolated RNA, all was reverse transcribed, and so the sequenced material was expressed TCRB transcripts. TCRdb's copy holds only in-frame clones and misses some; the assay was immunoSEQ multiplex PCR. The sample consists of roughly 42,000 clones, 50% of them appearing once. Material for sequencing was stem cell memory CD4+ T cells from blood. Receptor source: a woman in her 30s in good health.

J is TRBJ2-3 and V is TRBV7-3; TRBD1 matches 9 bases. The CDR3 is made up of 15 amino acids. CDR1 and CDR2 (germline): SGHTA, FQGTGA. Losses at the gene ends were 5 bases for V and 2 bases for J; bases not matched to a gene: 5. The CDR3 sequence: CASSRTGGPTDTQYF. The CDR3 DNA is TGTGCCAGCAGCCGAACAGGGGGCCCCACAGATACGCAGTATTTT.

V is TRBV5-1 and J is TRBJ2-1; weak D call: TRBD2 (5 bases). Per germline, CDR1 SGHRS and CDR2 YFSETQ. V lost 4 bases to trimming and J lost 3 bases, with 11 bases between them. This CDR3 has 14 amino acids. The CDR3 DNA sequence: TGCGCCAGCAGCCTGAGTAGCGACTACAATGAGCAGTTCTTC. Translating gives CASSLSSDYNEQFF.

Comment on this clone: This same CDR3 is encoded by further DNA sequences in the sample. V usage is TRBV7-2 and J usage is TRBJ2-3; 9 bases align to TRBD2. The CDR3 loop spans 15 amino acids. J was trimmed by 2 bases and V by 2 bases; bases with no gene match: 2. The germline gives CDR1 SGHTA, CDR2 FQGNSA. The CDR3 protein is CASSLLAGYTDTQYF. CDR3 in DNA: TGTGCCAGCAGCTTACTAGCGGGATACACAGATACGCAGTATTTT.

This sequence joins TRBV15 and TRBJ2-1, with TRBD1 identical over 8 bases. The CDR3 has 16 amino acids. Losses at the gene ends were 0 bases for V and 7 bases for J; bases not matched to a gene: 8. Per germline, CDR1 LNHNV and CDR2 YYDKDF (reference sequence). In DNA form, the CDR3 reads TGTGCCACCAGCAGAGAAGTACAGGGGGTCACAAATGAGCAGTTCTTC. As protein: CATSREVQGVTNEQFF.

This chain connects TRBV5-1 to TRBJ2-6; 13 nucleotides align to TRBD2. J gave up 1 base and V 4 bases, and 5 bases lay outside the gene matches. The germline V gene has CDR1 SGHRS and CDR2 YFSETQ. The CDR3 runs 18 residues. CDR3 residues: CASSTGLAGTSGANVLTF. Written as DNA, the CDR3 is TGCGCCAGCAGCACGGGACTAGCGGGGACGTCTGGGGCCAACGTCCTGACTTTC.

This clone was seen a handful of times. The genes are TRBV5-1 and TRBJ2-3; D is undetermined. CDR3 size: 14 residues. The V gene lost 1 base and the J gene lost 2 bases, with 8 bases spanning the gap. Per germline, CDR1 SGHRS and CDR2 YFSETQ. The CDR3: CASSLNFLTDTQYF. The CDR3 DNA is TGCGCCAGCAGCTTGAATTTCCTCACAGATACGCAGTATTTT.

This rearrangement joins TRBV7-9 to TRBJ2-7, with 7 bases matching TRBD1. This CDR3 has 15 amino acids. V lost 5 bases to trimming and J lost 0 bases; unmatched junction nucleotides: 7. Germline V CDR1 and CDR2: SEHNR, FQNEAQ (reference sequence). CDR3 DNA sequence: TGTGCCAGCAGCCGCCCGACAGGGAGCTCCTACGAGCAGTACTTC. This codes for CASSRPTGSSYEQYF.

V gene TRBV2 combines with J gene TRBJ2-2; 15 bases are shared with TRBD2. With 3 bases clipped from V and 2 bases from J, the junction kept 4 bases outside the gene matches. CDR3 length: 18 residues. The V gene's germline CDR1 is SNHLY and CDR2 FYNNEI. DNA of the CDR3: TGTGCCAGCAGTGATGCGGGACTAGCGGGAGGAAACACCGGGGAGCTGTTTTTT. This gives the protein CASSDAGLAGGNTGELFF.

The chain is built from TRBV11-3 and TRBJ2-3, with TRBD1 identical over 7 bases. The germline CDR1 and CDR2 sequences are SGHNT and YENEEA. The ends lost 5 bases at V and 2 bases at J; junction bases unmatched: 7. This CDR3 has 15 amino acids. CDR3 protein: CASSRGDSHTDTQYF. The CDR3 region has the DNA TGTGCCAGCAGCCGAGGGGACAGCCACACAGATACGCAGTATTTT. Using reference TRBV11-3 and TRBJ2-3 for the parts outside the CDR3, the full variable domain is EAGVVQSPRYKIIEKKQPVAFWCNPISGHNTLYWYLQNLGQGPELLIRYENEEAVDDSQLPKDRFSAERLKGVDSTLKIQPAELGDSAVYLCASSRGDSHTDTQYFGPGTRLTVL.

This chain uses TRBV18 with TRBJ2-5, with D possibly matching TRBD1 (5 bases). V lost 0 bases and J 5 bases, leaving 10 bases between the germline ends. In germline, CDR1 is KGHSH, CDR2 LQKENI. This CDR3 region has 14 residues. DNA of the CDR3: TGTGCCAGCTCACCACCGCAGACAGCGGAGACCCAGTACTTC. This gives the protein CASSPPQTAETQYF.

This clone has only a few counts. The chain employs TRBV25-1 and TRBJ2-1, with 7 nucleotides matching TRBD2. V trimming: 0 bases; J trimming: 8 bases; junction bases outside the gene matches: 7. The germline gives CDR1 MGHDK, CDR2 SYGVNS. The CDR3 is 15 residues long. CDR3 residues: CASSEYGLVGDEQFF. CDR3 in DNA: TGTGCCAGCAGTGAATATGGACTAGTTGGCGATGAGCAGTTCTTC.

About this clone itself: This may stem from a read error, because a much larger clone lies one nucleotide away. V gene TRBV4-3 combines with J gene TRBJ2-3; 7 bases agree with TRBD2. V lost 1 base, J lost 2 bases, and 6 bases stayed unmatched. This CDR3 has 16 residues. Germline loops: CDR1 LGHNA, CDR2 YSLEER. CDR3 region: CASSQGGSGNTDTQYF. The CDR3 DNA follows: TGCGCCAGCAGCCAAGGTGGAAGCGGGAACACAGATACGCAGTATTTT.

CDR3 DNA: TGTGCCAGTAGCCCCGGGACTAGCGGACTGTACAATGAGCAGTTCTTC. Residues: CASSPGTSGLYNEQFF. The genes are TRBV19 and TRBJ2-1; 11 bases are shared with TRBD2. In germline, CDR1 is LNHDA, CDR2 SQIVND (reference sequence). Trimming took 6 bases from V and 4 from J; bases not matched to a gene: 8. The length of the CDR3 is 16 residues.

The genes are TRBV7-6 and TRBJ2-3, with D possibly TRBD1 on 5 matching bases. CDR1 and CDR2 from the germline V gene are SGHVS and FNYEAQ. The CDR3 contains 15 residues. V lost 3 bases, J lost 6 bases, and 16 bases lay in between. The CDR3 DNA sequence: TGTGCCAGCAGCTTTATAGGGGAAGGACGGGATACGCAGTATTTT. Translated: CASSFIGEGRDTQYF.

The chain links TRBV7-2 to TRBJ2-1; 8 bases match TRBD2. In germline, CDR1 is SGHTA, CDR2 FQGNSA. There are 15 residues in the CDR3. V gave up 6 bases and J gave up 7 bases; unmatched junction bases: 11. In DNA form, the CDR3 reads TGTGCCAGCAGAGCACCGGGACTAGGGATTAATGAGCAGTTCTTC. This translates into CASRAPGLGINEQFF.

J is TRBJ1-5 and V is TRBV28, with D uncertain. CDR1 MDHEN and CDR2 SYDVKM come from the germline V gene. The CDR3 contains 15 residues. Trimming took 2 bases from V and 3 from J, leaving 11 bases between them. The CDR3 protein is CASSLERRNNQPQHF. As DNA, the CDR3 is TGTGCCAGCAGTTTAGAGCGGCGGAACAATCAGCCCCAGCATTTT. The complete variable domain, with remaining parts taken from reference TRBV28 and TRBJ1-5, reads DVKVTQSSRYLVKRTGEKVFLECVQDMDHENMFWYRQDPGLGLRLIYFSYDVKMKEKGDIPEGYSVSREKKERFSLILESASTNQTSMYLCASSLERRNNQPQHFGDGTRLSIL.

The genes are TRBV7-2 and TRBJ2-3; perhaps TRBD2 as D (7 bases). The length of the CDR3 is 17 residues. Germline V gives CDR1 SGHTA, CDR2 FQGNSA. Trimming shortened V by 0 bases and J by 1 base, and 14 bases separated the two germline ends. CDR3 in amino acids: CASSLAGRGAGTDTQYF. For the CDR3, the DNA is TGTGCCAGCAGCTTAGCCGGTCGGGGGGCCGGCACAGATACGCAGTATTTT. Drawing the rest from reference TRBV7-2 and TRBJ2-3, the complete variable domain is GAGVSQSPSNKVTEKGKDVELRCDPISGHTALYWYRQSLGQGLEFLIYFQGNSAPDKSGLPSDRFSAERTGGSVSTLTIQRTQQEDSAVYLCASSLAGRGAGTDTQYFGPGTRLTVL.

The gene calls are TRBV18 and TRBJ1-6, with unresolved D. V lost 2 bases and J lost 6, with 5 bases in between. Germline CDR1 KGHSH, CDR2 LQKENI. This CDR3 is 13 amino acids long. CDR3 DNA sequence: TGTGCCAGCTCACCAAACAGTAATTCACCCCTCCACTTT. Its protein is CASSPNSNSPLHF.

V usage is TRBV28 and J usage is TRBJ2-1; 8 positions agree with TRBD2. CDR3 length: 15 residues. Germline lookup yields CDR1 MDHEN and CDR2 SYDVKM. The V gene end was trimmed by 3 bases and the J gene end by 9 bases; junction bases not matched to a gene: 10. The CDR3 DNA follows: TGTGCCAGCAGTTTCTCTCCAGCGGGAGACCGTGAGCAGTTCTTC. Its protein product is CASSFSPAGDREQFF.

This clone has more than one count but fewer than ten. The rearrangement uses TRBV14 and TRBJ2-4; D gene ambiguous. The germline V gene encodes CDR1 SGHDN and CDR2 FVKESK. CDR3 length: 13 residues. Trimming left V 1 base short and J 8 bases short, with 9 bases between. The CDR3 region is CASSQVGGDIQYF. CDR3 nucleotide sequence: TGTGCCAGCAGCCAAGTAGGCGGTGACATTCAGTACTTC.

The gene calls are TRBV29-1 and TRBJ2-7; 11 bases line up with TRBD2. V lost 1 base, J lost 4 bases, and 6 bases stayed unmatched. The CDR3 has 15 amino acids. The germline gives CDR1 SQVTM, CDR2 ANQGSEA. DNA for the CDR3: TGCAGCGTTGAAGGACTAGCGGGAAAAACGTACGAGCAGTACTTC. It translates to CSVEGLAGKTYEQYF.

The chain is built from TRBV5-1 and TRBJ2-7; TRBD2 aligns across 7 bases. Germline CDR1 reads SGHRS; CDR2 reads YFSETQ. The V and J ends lost 0 bases and 0 bases, in that order; junction bases with no gene match: 6. This CDR3 is 16 amino acids long. The CDR3 nucleotides read TGCGCCAGCAGCTTGGCCCCAGCGGGGAGCTCCTACGAGCAGTACTTC. Protein: CASSLAPAGSSYEQYF.

J is TRBJ2-1 and V is TRBV29-1; possible D gene TRBD1, 6 bases. V was trimmed by 7 bases and J by 4 bases, leaving 17 bases between them. This CDR3 has 14 amino acids. Germline lookup yields CDR1 SQVTM and CDR2 ANQGSEA. In DNA, the CDR3 is TGCAGCGCCCAACAGGGCACAGTATACAATGAGCAGTTCTTC. It translates to CSAQQGTVYNEQFF.

This clone was observed once. This chain connects TRBV20-1 to TRBJ1-4, with TRBD1 matching over 8 bases. From germline, CDR1 is DFQATT and CDR2 SNEGSKA (reference sequence). The V segment lost 7 bases and the J segment 6 bases; nucleotides outside the gene matches: 1. This CDR3 region has 11 residues. CDR3 region: CSVQGDEKLFF. In nucleotides, the CDR3 is TGCAGTGTACAGGGGGATGAAAAACTGTTTTTT.

The chain uses TRBV10-3 and TRBJ2-7; D gene ambiguous. This CDR3 contains 13 residues. Trimming cost V 3 bases and J 3 bases, with 9 bases left between them. Looked up from germline, CDR1 is ENHRY and CDR2 is SYGVKD. CDR3 residues: CAISEVSGYEQYF. CDR3 in DNA: TGTGCCATCAGTGAAGTCTCAGGCTACGAGCAGTACTTC.